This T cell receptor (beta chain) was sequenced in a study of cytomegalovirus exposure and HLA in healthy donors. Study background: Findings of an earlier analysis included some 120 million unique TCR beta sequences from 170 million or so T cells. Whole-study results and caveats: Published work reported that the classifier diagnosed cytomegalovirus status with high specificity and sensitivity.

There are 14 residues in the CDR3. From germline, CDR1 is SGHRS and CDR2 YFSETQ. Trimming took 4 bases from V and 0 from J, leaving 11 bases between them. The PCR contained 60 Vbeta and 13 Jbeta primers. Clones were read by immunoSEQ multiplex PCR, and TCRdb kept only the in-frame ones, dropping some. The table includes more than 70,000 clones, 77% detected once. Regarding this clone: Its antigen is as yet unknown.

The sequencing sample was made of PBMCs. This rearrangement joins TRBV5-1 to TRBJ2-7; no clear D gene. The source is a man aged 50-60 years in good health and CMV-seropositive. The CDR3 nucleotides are TGCGCCAGCAGCCTAGACGGCTACTCCTACGAGCAGTACTTC. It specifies CASSLDGYSYEQYF.